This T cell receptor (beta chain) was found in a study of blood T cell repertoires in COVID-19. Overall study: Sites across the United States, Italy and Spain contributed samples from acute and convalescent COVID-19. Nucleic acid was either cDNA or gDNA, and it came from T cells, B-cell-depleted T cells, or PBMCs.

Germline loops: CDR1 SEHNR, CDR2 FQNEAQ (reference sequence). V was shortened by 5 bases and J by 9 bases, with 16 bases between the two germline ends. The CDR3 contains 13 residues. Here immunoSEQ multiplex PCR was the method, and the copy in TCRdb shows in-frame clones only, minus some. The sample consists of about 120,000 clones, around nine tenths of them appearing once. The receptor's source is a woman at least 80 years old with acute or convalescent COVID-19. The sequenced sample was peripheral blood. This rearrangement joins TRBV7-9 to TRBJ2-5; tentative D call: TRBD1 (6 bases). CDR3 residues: CASSPDRFGAQYF. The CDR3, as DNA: TGTGCCAGCAGCCCTGACAGGTTCGGGGCCCAGTACTTC.